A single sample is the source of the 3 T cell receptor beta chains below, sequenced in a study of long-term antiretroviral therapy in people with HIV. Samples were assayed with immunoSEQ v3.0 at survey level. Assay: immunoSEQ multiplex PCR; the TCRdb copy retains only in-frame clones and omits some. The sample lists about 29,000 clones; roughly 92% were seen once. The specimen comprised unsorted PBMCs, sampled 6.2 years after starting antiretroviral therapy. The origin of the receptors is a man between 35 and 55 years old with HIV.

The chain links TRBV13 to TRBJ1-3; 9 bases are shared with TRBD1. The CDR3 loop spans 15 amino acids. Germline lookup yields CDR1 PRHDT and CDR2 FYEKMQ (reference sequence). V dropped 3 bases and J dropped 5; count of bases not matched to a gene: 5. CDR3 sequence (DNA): TGTGCCAGCAGCTTGACCGGGACAGGGAGAAACACCATATATTTT. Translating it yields CASSLTGTGRNTIYF.

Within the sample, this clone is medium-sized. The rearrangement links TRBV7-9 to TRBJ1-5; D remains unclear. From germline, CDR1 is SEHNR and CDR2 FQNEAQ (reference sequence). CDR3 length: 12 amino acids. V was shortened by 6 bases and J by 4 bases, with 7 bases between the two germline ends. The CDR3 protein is CASRPDNQPQHF. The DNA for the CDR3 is TGTGCCAGCAGACCCGATAATCAGCCCCAGCATTTT.

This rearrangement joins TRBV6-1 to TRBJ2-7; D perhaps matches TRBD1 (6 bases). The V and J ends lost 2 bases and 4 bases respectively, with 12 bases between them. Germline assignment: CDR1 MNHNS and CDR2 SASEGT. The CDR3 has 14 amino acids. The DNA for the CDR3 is TGTGCCAGCAGTGAAAGCGACAGGTTGTACGAGCAGTACTTC. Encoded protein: CASSESDRLYEQYF.